This T cell receptor beta chain was captured in a study of cytomegalovirus exposure and HLA in healthy donors. Amplification used 60 Vbeta primers and 13 Jbeta primers. TCRdb's table, derived via immunoSEQ multiplex PCR, lists solely in-frame clones and lacks some. This table holds about 180,000 clones, 80% to 85% found once. Note on this clone: Its specificity is not known.

Study-wide results and limits: In vitro confirmation showed three CMV-associated chains to be CMV antigen specific.

The germline gives CDR1 MGHDK, CDR2 SYGVNS. Losses at the gene ends were 1 base for V and 7 bases for J; bases not matched to a gene: 7. This CDR3 is built from 16 residues. The source material was PBMCs. The chain links TRBV25-1 to TRBJ2-2; 9 bases fit TRBD1. The receptor comes from a woman in her twenties or thirties in good health and CMV-seronegative. The chain's CDR3 is CASSEFEQGAGGELFF. The CDR3 DNA follows: TGTGCCAGCAGTGAATTTGAACAGGGGGCGGGCGGGGAGCTGTTTTTT.